The entry that follows covers one T cell receptor beta chain sequence. V lost 4 bases and J 7 bases, leaving 18 bases between the germline ends. The germline V gene has CDR1 SGHRS and CDR2 YFSETQ. The CDR3 loop spans 14 amino acids. Then a second PCR, running about 6 to 11 cycles, was carried out with a sample-barcoded 5' primer and a J-beta primer mix. Each cDNA molecule carried a tag from a template-switch adaptor that contained 12 random nucleotides. One entry per CDR3 protein results from TCRdb running MiXCR on the 5' RACE reads. The sample has 800,000 to 950,000 distinct CDR3 sequences; approximately 49% are singletons. Peripheral blood, roughly 9.1 milliliters per donor, was collected. The data are from a study of blood T cells in healthy people across ages.

The V call is TRBV5-1, the J call TRBJ2-7; D is possibly TRBD2 (6 bases). The sample comprised blood. This sequence originates from a man aged 30 to 39 in good health. Here the CDR3 reads CASSPGLLYNEQYF. CDR3 in DNA: TGCGCCAGCAGCCCGGGACTCCTCTACAATGAGCAGTACTTC.